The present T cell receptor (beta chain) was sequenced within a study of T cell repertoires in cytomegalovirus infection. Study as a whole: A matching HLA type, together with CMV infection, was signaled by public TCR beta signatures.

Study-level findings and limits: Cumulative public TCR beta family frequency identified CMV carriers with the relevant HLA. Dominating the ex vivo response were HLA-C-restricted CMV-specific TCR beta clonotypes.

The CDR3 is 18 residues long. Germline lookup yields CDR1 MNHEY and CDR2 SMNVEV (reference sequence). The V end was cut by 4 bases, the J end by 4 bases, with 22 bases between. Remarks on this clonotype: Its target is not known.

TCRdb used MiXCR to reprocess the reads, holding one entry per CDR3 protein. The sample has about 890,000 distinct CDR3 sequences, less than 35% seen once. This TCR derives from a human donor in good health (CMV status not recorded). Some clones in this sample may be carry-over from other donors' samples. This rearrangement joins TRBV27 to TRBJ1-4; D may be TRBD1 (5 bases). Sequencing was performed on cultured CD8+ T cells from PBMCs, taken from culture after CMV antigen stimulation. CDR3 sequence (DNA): TGTGCCAGCAGTTGGATAAGGGGTAGATCGGTCGTTAATGAAAAACTGTTTTTT. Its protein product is CASSWIRGRSVVNEKLFF.